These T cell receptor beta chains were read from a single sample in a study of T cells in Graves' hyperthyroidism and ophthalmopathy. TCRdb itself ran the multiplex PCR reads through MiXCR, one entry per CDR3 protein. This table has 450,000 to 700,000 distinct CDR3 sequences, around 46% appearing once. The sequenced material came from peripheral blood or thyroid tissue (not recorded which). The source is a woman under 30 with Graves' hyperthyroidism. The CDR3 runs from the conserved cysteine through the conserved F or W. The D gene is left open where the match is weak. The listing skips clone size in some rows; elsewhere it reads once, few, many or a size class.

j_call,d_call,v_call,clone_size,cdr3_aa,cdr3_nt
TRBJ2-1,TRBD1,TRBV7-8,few,CASSLGTGGVHEQFF,TGTGCCAGCAGCTTAGGGACAGGGGGCGTCCATGAGCAGTTCTTC
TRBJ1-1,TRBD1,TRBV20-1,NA,CSARGQGGAFF,TGCAGTGCAAGGGGACAGGGGGGGGCTTTCTTT
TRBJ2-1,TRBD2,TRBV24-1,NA,CATASAGGYNEQFF,TGTGCCACAGCGTCGGCGGGAGGGTACAATGAGCAGTTCTTC
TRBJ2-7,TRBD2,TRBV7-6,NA,CASSVGSGRSQQYF,TGTGCCAGCAGTGTGGGGAGCGGGAGATCTCAGCAGTACTTC
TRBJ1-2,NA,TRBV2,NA,CASVEGEGYGYTF,TGTGCCAGCGTTGAAGGGGAGGGCTATGGCTACACCTTC
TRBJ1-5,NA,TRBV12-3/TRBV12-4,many,CASSTQYSNQPQHF,TGTGCCAGCAGTACACAGTATAGCAATCAGCCCCAGCATTTT
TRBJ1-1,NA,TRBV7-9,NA,CASSLVGGGSAEAFF,TGTGCCAGCAGCTTGGTAGGGGGGGGTAGCGCTGAAGCTTTCTTT
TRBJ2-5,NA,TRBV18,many,CASSPQAKLPGKTQYF,TGTGCCAGCTCACCTCAGGCTAAGCTACCTGGAAAGACCCAGTACTTC
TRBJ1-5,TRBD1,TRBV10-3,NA,CAISDSGTAYYSNQPQHF,TGTGCCATCAGTGATTCCGGGACAGCGTATTATAGCAATCAGCCCCAGCATTTT
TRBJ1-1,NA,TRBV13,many,CASSLEVNSMNTEAFF,TGTGCCAGCAGCTTAGAAGTTAACAGCATGAACACTGAAGCTTTCTTT
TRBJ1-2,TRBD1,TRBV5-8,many,CASSPGGANYGYTF,TGTGCCAGCAGCCCAGGGGGCGCGAACTATGGCTACACCTTC
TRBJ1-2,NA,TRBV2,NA,CASISEREVLPGYTF,TGTGCCAGCATTTCAGAAAGGGAAGTACTGCCGGGCTACACCTTC
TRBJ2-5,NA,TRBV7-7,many,CASSLGAPETQYF,TGTGCCAGCAGCTTAGGGGCTCCGGAGACCCAGTACTTC
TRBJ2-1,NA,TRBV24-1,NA,CATQHRDSYNEQFF,TGTGCCACCCAGCATAGAGATTCCTACAATGAGCAATTCTTC
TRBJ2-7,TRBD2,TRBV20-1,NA,CSAPIAGGPDEQYF,TGCAGTGCTCCCATAGCGGGAGGGCCTGATGAGCAGTACTTC
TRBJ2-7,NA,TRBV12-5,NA,CASGLTGYNEQYF,TGTGCTAGTGGTTTGACTGGATACAATGAGCAGTACTTC
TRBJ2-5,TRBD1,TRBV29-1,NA,CSSYRQGPETQYF,TGCAGCTCATACAGACAGGGGCCGGAGACCCAGTACTTC
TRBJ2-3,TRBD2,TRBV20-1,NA,CSASGTSGRPDTQYF,TGCAGTGCTAGCGGGACTAGCGGGAGGCCAGATACGCAGTATTTT
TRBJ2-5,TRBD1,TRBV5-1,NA,CASSLADRSGTGVQETQYF,TGCGCCAGCAGCTTGGCCGACAGATCCGGGACAGGGGTCCAAGAGACCCAGTACTTC
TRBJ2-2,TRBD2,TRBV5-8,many,CASSFGGGTGELFF,TGTGCCAGCAGCTTCGGGGGGGGCACCGGGGAGCTGTTTTTT
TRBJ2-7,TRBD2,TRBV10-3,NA,CAISEPPSGTYEQYF,TGTGCCATCAGTGAGCCTCCTAGCGGGACCTACGAGCAGTACTTC
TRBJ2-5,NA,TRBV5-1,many,CASSLDRGPQETQYF,TGCGCCAGCAGCTTGGATAGGGGACCTCAAGAGACCCAGTACTTC
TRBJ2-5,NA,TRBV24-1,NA,CATSDWTTGEEAQYF,TGTGCCACCAGTGATTGGACAACGGGGGAGGAGGCCCAGTACTTC
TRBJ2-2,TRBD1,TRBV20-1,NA,CSATGQGAVGELFF,TGCAGTGCTACGGGACAGGGGGCGGTCGGGGAGCTGTTTTTT
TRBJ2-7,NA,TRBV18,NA,CASSPGFNSYERYF,TGTGCCAGCTCACCCGGGTTTAATTCCTACGAGCGGTACTTC
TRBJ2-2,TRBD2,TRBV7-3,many,CASSPNSGRVSGELFF,TGTGCCAGCAGCCCTAATAGCGGGAGGGTGAGCGGGGAGCTGTTTTTT
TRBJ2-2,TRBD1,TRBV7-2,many,CASSLLVGQGEELFF,TGTGCCAGCAGCTTACTGGTCGGACAGGGTGAGGAGCTGTTTTTT
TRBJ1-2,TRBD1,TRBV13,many,CASQGADRLRYGYTF,TGTGCCAGCCAGGGGGCGGACAGGCTTAGGTATGGCTACACCTTC
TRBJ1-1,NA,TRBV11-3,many,CASSLGPQGDTEAFF,TGTGCCAGCAGCTTAGGTCCACAGGGCGACACTGAAGCTTTCTTT
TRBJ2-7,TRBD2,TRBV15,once,CATSTRTSGKHEQYF,TGTGCCACCAGCACGAGGACTAGCGGGAAACATGAGCAGTACTTC
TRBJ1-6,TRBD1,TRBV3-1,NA,CASSFTGGGSPLHF,TGTGCCAGCAGCTTTACAGGGGGCGGTTCACCCCTCCACTTT
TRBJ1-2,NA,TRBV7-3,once,CASSMTGEGYTF,TGTGCCAGCAGCATGACGGGGGAGGGCTACACCTTC
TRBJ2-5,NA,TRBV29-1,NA,CSVDGWTVSPGETQYF,TGCAGCGTTGATGGGTGGACGGTCAGCCCCGGAGAGACCCAGTACTTC
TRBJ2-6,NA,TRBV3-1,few,CASSQDLGLAPKGGVSGANVLTF,TGTGCCAGCAGCCAAGATCTAGGCTTAGCGCCAAAAGGTGGAGTCTCTGGGGCCAACGTCCTGACTTTC
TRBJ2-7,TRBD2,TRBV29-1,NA,CSVEDRGGAIDEQYF,TGCAGCGTTGAAGATCGGGGGGGGGCGATCGACGAGCAGTACTTC
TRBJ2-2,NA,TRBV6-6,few,CASSNTGSPAGELFF,TGTGCCAGCAGTAATACAGGATCCCCCGCCGGGGAGCTGTTTTTT
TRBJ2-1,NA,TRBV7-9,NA,CASSLGVSSEQFF,TGTGCCAGCAGCTTAGGTGTCTCGAGTGAGCAGTTCTTC
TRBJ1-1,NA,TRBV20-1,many,CSAIQDLETEAFF,TGCAGTGCTATACAGGATTTAGAGACTGAAGCTTTCTTT
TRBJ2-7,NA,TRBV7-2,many,CASSLEGGAYEQYF,TGTGCCAGCAGCTTAGAAGGGGGGGCCTACGAGCAGTACTTC
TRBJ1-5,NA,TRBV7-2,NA,CASSLTPGNEPQHF,TGTGCCAGCAGCTTAACTCCGGGCAATGAGCCCCAGCATTTT
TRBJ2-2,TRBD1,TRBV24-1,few,CATSASTGASGNTGELFF,TGTGCCACCAGTGCTTCGACAGGGGCGAGTGGGAACACCGGGGAGCTGTTTTTT
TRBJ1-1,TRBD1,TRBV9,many,CASSAGQVGNTEAFF,TGTGCCAGCAGCGCTGGACAGGTAGGGAACACTGAAGCTTTCTTT
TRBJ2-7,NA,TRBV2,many,CAREPGHPPLEQYF,TGTGCCAGGGAACCGGGACACCCTCCTCTCGAGCAGTACTTC
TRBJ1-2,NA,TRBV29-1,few,CSLDATTVRGYTF,TGCAGCTTGGATGCTACCACGGTCAGGGGCTACACCTTC
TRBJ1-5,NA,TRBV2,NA,CASSPRIGTQPQHF,TGTGCCAGCAGTCCTAGGATCGGGACACAGCCCCAGCATTTT
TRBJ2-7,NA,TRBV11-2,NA,CASSLTEGGDEQCF,TGTGCCAGCAGCTTAACAGAGGGGGGCGACGAGCAGTGCTTC
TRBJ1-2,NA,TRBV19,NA,CASSIDRDTLNYGYTF,TGTGCCAGTAGTATAGATCGGGACACCCTTAACTATGGCTACACCTTC
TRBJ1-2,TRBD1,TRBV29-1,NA,CSVVGGQGYGYTF,TGCAGCGTTGTGGGGGGACAGGGCTATGGCTACACCTTC
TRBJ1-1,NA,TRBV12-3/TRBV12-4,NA,CASSWADISAEAFF,TGTGCCAGCAGTTGGGCAGATATTAGCGCTGAAGCTTTCTTT
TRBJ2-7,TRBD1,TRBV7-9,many,CASSRAGGIYEQYF,TGTGCCAGCAGCCGGGCAGGGGGTATCTACGAGCAGTACTTC
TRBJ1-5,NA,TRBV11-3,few,CASSMADQPQHF,TGTGCCAGCAGCATGGCGGATCAGCCCCAGCATTTT
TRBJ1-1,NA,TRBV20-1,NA,CSARDRDTNEAFF,TGCAGTGCTAGAGACCGGGACACTAATGAAGCTTTCTTT